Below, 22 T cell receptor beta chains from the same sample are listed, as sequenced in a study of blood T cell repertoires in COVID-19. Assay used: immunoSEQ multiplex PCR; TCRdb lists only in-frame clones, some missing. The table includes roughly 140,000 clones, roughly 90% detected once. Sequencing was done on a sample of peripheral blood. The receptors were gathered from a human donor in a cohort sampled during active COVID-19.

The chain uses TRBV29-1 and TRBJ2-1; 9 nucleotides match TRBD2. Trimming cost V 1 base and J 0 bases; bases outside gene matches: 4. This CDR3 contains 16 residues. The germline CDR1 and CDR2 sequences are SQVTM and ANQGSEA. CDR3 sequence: CSVEGSGSFSYNEQFF. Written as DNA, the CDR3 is TGCAGCGTTGAAGGTAGCGGGAGCTTCTCCTACAATGAGCAGTTCTTC.

For the CDR3, the DNA is TGTGCCATCAGTGAGACAGGGGGAGGTGAAAAACTGTTTTTT. Protein product: CAISETGGGEKLFF. The J gene is TRBJ1-4, the V gene TRBV10-3; 8 nucleotides agree with TRBD1. This CDR3 region has 14 residues. Germline loops: CDR1 ENHRY, CDR2 SYGVKD. Trimming removed 2 bases from V and 7 bases from J; junction bases left unmatched: 3.

CDR3 sequence (DNA): TGTGCCAGCGACCAACACAGGGGAACTGAAGCTTTCTTT. Its protein is CASDQHRGTEAFF. The chain is built from TRBV28 and TRBJ1-1; 7 bases are shared with TRBD1. Looked up from germline, CDR1 is MDHEN and CDR2 is SYDVKM. Trimming cost V 8 bases and J 5 bases; bases outside gene matches: 8. The CDR3 sequence is 13 residues long.

The CDR3, as DNA: TGTGCCAGCTTTGGGGGGGAGCAGTTCTTC. Protein product: CASFGGEQFF. The chain joins TRBV28 to TRBJ2-1; tentatively, D is TRBD2 (6 bases). The ends were cut back, 8 bases at V and 10 bases at J, with 9 bases in the middle. The V gene's germline CDR1 is MDHEN and CDR2 SYDVKM. The CDR3 covers 10 residues.

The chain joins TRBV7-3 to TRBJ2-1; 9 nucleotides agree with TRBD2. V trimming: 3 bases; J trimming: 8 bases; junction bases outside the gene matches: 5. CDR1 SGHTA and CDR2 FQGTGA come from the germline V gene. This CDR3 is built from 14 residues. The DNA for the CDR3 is TGTGCCAGCAGCTTCGCGGGGGGGTACGATGAGCAGTTCTTC. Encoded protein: CASSFAGGYDEQFF.

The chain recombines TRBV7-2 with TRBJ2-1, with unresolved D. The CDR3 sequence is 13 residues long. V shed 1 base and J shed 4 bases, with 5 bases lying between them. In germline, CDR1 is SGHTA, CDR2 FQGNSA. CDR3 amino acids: CASSLVGYNEQFF. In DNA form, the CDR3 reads TGTGCCAGCAGCTTAGTCGGTTACAATGAGCAGTTCTTC.

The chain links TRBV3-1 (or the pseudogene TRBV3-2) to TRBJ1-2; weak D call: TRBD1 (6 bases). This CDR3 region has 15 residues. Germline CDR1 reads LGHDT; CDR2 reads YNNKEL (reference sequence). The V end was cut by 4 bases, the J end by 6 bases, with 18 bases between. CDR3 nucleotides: TGTGCCAGCAGCCTGTATTACAGGGAAGCGAATGGCTACACCTTC. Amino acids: CASSLYYREANGYTF.

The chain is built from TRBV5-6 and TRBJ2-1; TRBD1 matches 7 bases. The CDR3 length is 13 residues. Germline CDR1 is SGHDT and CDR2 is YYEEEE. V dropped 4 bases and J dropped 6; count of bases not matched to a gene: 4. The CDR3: CASSLTGFNEQFF. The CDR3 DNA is TGTGCCAGCAGCCTGACAGGGTTCAATGAGCAGTTCTTC.

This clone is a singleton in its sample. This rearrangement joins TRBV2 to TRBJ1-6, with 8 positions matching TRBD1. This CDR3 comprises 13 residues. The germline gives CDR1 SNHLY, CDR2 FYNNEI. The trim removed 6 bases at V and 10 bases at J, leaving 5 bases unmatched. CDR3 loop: CASRGQVISPLHF. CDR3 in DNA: TGTGCCAGCAGGGGACAGGTAATATCACCCCTCCACTTT.

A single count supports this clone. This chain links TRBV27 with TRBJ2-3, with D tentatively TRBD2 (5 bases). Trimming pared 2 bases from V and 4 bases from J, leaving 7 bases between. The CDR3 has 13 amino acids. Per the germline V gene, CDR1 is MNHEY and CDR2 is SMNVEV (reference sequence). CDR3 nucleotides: TGTGCCAGCAGTTTAGAGGAGGCAGATACGCAGTATTTT. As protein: CASSLEEADTQYF.

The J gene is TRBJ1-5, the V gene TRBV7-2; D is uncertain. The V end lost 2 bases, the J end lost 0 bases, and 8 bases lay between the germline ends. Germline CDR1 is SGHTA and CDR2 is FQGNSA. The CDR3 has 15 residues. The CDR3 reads CASSLLEYSNQPQHF. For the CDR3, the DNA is TGTGCCAGCAGCTTATTAGAGTATAGCAATCAGCCCCAGCATTTT.

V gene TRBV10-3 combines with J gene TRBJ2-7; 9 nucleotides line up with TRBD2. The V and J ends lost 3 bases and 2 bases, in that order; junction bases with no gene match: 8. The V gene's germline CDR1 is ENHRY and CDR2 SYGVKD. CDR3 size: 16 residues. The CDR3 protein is CAISEGGSGRPYEQYF. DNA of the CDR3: TGTGCCATCAGTGAAGGGGGGAGCGGGAGGCCCTACGAGCAGTACTTC.

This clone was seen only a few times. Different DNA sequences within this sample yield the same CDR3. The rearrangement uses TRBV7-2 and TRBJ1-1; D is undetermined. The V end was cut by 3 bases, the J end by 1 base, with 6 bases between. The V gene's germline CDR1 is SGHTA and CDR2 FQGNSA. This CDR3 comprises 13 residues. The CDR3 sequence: CASSLGRNTEAFF. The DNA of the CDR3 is TGTGCCAGCAGCTTGGGCAGGAACACTGAAGCTTTCTTT.

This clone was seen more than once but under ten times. The CDR3 protein is CASSENAGGGQPQHF. In nucleotides, the CDR3 is TGTGCCAGCAGCGAAAATGCAGGGGGCGGTCAGCCCCAGCATTTT. The chain combines TRBV7-3 with TRBJ1-5; 8 nucleotides agree with TRBD1. Germline values: CDR1 SGHTA, CDR2 FQGTGA. Trimming at V came to 5 bases and at J to 6 bases, leaving 9 bases not matched to a gene. The CDR3 sequence is 15 residues long.

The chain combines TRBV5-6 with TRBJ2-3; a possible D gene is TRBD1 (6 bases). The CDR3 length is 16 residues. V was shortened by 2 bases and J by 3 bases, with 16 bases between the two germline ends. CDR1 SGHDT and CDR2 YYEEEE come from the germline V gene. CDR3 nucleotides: TGTGCCAGCAGCTTATACAGGGTGAGGTTGACAGATACGCAGTATTTT. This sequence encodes CASSLYRVRLTDTQYF.

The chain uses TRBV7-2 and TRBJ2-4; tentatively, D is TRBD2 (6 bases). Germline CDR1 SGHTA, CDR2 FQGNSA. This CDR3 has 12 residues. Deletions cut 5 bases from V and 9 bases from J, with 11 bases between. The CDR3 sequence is CASSPRRGIQYF. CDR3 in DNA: TGTGCCAGCAGCCCCAGGAGGGGCATTCAGTACTTC.

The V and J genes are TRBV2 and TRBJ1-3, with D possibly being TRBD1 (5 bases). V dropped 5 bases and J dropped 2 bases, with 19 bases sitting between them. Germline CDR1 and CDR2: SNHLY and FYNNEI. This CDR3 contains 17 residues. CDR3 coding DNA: TGTGCCAGCAGTTTTCTCTCAGGAAGGGGTGCTGGAAACACCATATATTTT. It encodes CASSFLSGRGAGNTIYF.

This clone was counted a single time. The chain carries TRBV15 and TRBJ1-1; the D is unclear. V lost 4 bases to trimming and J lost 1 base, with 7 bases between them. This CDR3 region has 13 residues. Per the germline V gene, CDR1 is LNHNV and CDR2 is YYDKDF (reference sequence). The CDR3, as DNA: TGTGCCACCAGCACCTCCAGGAACACTGAAGCTTTCTTT. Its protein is CATSTSRNTEAFF.

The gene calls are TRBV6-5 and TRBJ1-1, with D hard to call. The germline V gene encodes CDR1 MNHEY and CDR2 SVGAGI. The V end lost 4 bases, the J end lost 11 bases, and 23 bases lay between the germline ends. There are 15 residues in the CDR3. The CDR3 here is CASSSSLGSFGTAFF. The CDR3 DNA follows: TGTGCCAGCAGTTCCTCTTTGGGGAGTTTTGGTACGGCTTTCTTT.

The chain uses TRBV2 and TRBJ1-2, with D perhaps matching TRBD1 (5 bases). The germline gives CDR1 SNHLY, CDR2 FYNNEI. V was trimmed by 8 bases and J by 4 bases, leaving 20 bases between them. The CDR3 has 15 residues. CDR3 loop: CASGGEGFGIYGYTF. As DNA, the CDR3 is TGTGCCAGCGGGGGGGAAGGTTTTGGGATCTATGGCTACACCTTC.

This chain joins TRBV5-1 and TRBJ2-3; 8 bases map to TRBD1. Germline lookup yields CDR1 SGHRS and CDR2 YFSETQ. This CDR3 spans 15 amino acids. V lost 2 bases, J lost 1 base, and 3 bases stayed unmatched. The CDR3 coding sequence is TGCGCCAGCAGCTTAGGACAGGGAGGCACAGATACGCAGTATTTT. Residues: CASSLGQGGTDTQYF.

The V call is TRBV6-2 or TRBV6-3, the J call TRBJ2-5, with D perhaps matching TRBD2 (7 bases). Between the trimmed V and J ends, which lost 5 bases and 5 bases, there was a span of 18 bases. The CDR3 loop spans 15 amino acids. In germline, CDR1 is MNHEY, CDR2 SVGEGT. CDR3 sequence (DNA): TGTGCCAGCAGTGACACAAGAGGGGGGGCGGAGACCCAGTACTTC. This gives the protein CASSDTRGGAETQYF.